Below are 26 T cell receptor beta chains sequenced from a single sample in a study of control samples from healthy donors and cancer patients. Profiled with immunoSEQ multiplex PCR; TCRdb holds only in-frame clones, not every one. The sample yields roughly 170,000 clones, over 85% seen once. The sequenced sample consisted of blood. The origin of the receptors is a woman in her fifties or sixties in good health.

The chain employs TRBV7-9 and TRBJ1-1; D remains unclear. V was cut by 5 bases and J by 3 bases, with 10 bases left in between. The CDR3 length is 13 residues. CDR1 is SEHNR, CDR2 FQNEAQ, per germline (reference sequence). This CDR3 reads CASSQHSDTEAFF. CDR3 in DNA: TGTGCCAGCAGCCAACACAGCGACACTGAAGCTTTCTTT.

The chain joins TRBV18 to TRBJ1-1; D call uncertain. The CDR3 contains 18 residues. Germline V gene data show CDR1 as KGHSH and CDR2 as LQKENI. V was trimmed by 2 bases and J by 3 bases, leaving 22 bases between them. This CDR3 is CASSPEWTFRSGDTEAFF. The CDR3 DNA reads TGTGCCAGCTCACCAGAATGGACCTTTCGGTCGGGTGACACTGAAGCTTTCTTT.

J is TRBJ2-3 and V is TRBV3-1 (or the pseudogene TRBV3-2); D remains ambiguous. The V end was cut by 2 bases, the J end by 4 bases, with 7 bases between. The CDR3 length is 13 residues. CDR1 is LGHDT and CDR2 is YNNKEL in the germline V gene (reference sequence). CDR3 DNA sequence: TGTGCCAGCAGCCAATTAGAGGCAGATACGCAGTATTTT. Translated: CASSQLEADTQYF.

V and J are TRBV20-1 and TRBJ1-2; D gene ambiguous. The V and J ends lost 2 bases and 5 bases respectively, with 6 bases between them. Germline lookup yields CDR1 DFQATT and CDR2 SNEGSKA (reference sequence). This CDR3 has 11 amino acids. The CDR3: CSARHTYGYTF. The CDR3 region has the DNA TGCAGTGCTAGACACACGTATGGCTACACCTTC.

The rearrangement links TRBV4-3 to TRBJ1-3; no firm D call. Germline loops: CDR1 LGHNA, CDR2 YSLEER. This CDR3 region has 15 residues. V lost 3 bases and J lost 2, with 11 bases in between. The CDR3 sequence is CASSHRAVPGNTIYF. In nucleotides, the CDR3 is TGCGCCAGCAGCCATCGGGCAGTTCCTGGAAACACCATATATTTT.

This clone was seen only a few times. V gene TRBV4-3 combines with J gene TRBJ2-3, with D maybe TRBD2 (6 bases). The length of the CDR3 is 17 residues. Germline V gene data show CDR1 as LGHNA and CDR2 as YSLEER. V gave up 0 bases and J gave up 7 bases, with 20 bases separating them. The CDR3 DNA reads TGCGCCAGCAGCCAAGACGACCGGGATTTGGGACTTAATACGCAGTATTTT. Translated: CASSQDDRDLGLNTQYF.

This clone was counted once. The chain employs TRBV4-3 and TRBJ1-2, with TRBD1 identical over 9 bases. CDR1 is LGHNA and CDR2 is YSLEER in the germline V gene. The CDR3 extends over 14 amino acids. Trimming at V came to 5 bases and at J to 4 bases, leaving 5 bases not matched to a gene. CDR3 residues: CASSVQGALYGYTF. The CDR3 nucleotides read TGCGCCAGCAGCGTACAGGGGGCGCTCTATGGCTACACCTTC.

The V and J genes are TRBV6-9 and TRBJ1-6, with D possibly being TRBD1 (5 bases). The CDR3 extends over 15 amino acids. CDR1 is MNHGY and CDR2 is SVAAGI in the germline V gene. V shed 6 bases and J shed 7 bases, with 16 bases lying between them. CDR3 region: CASRPGLLGNSPLHF. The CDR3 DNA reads TGTGCCAGCAGACCAGGGTTGTTGGGGAATTCACCCCTCCACTTT.

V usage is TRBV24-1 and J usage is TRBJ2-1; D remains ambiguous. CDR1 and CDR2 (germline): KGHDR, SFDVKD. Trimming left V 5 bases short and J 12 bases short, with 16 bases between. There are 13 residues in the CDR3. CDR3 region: CATSGLVEGGQFF. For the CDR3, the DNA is TGTGCCACCAGTGGGCTAGTAGAAGGTGGGCAGTTCTTC.

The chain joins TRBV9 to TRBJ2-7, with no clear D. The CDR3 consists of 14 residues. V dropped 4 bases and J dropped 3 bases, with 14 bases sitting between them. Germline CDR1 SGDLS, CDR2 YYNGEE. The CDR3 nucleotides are TGTGCCAGCAGCCTCTTCGGGCAAAACTACGAGCAGTACTTC. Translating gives CASSLFGQNYEQYF. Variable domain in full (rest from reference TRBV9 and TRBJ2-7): DSGVTQTPKHLITATGQRVTLRCSPRSGDLSVYWYQQSLDQGLQFLIQYYNGEERAKGNILERFSAQQFPDLHSELNLSSLELGDSALYFCASSLFGQNYEQYFGPGTRLTVT.

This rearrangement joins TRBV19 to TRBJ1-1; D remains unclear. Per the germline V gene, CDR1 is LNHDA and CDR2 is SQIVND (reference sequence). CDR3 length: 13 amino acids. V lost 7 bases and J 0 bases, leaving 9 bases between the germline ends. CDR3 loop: CASTGRLNTEAFF. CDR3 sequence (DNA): TGTGCCAGTACCGGCAGGCTGAACACTGAAGCTTTCTTT.

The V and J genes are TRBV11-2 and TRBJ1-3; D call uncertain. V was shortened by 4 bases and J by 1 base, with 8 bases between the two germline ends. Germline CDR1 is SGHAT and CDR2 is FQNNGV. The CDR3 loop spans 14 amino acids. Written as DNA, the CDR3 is TGTGCCAGCAGCTCCGGTTCATCTGGAAACACCATATATTTT. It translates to CASSSGSSGNTIYF. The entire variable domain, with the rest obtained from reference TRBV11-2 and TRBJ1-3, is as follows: EAGVAQSPRYKIIEKRQSVAFWCNPISGHATLYWYQQILGQGPKLLIQFQNNGVVDDSQLPKDRFSAERLKGVDSTLKIQPAKLEDSAVYLCASSSGSSGNTIYFGEGSWLTVV.

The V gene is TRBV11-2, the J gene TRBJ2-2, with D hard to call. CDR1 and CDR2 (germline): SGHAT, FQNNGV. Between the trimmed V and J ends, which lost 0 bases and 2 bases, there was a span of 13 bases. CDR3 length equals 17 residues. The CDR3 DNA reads TGTGCCAGCAGCTTAGATCCGATGGTTTTCAACACCGGGGAGCTGTTTTTT. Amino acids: CASSLDPMVFNTGELFF.

For the CDR3, the DNA is TGTGCCAGCAGCGTTGGGGTACCGGGTTATAACTATGGCTACACCTTC. It specifies CASSVGVPGYNYGYTF. V usage is TRBV9 and J usage is TRBJ1-2; D is undetermined. This CDR3 has 16 residues. Germline CDR1 reads SGDLS; CDR2 reads YYNGEE. Trimming removed 2 bases from V and 1 base from J, with 15 bases in between.

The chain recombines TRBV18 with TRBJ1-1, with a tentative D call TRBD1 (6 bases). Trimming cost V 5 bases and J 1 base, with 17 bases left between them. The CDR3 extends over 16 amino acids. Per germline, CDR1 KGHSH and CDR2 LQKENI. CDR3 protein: CASSSQTGAGNTEAFF. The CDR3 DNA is TGTGCCAGCTCATCGCAGACAGGAGCGGGGAACACTGAAGCTTTCTTT.

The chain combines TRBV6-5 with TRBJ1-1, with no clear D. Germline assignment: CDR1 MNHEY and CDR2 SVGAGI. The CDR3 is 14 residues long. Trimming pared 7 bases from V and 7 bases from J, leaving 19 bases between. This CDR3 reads CASKFTVGGLEAFF. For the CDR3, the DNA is TGTGCCAGCAAATTCACGGTAGGAGGACTTGAAGCTTTCTTT.

This chain's CDR3 is CASRLRDFLTMGGTDTQYF. The CDR3 DNA reads TGTGCCAGCCGCCTCCGGGACTTCCTAACAATGGGAGGCACAGATACGCAGTATTTT. The J gene is TRBJ2-3, the V gene TRBV27; tentatively, D is TRBD2 (6 bases). The CDR3 extends over 19 amino acids. The germline V gene has CDR1 MNHEY and CDR2 SMNVEV (reference sequence). Trimming took 8 bases from V and 1 from J, leaving 28 bases between them.

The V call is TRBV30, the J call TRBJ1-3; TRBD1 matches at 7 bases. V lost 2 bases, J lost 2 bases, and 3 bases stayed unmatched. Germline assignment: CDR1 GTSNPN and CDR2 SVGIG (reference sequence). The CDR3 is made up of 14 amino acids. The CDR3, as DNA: TGTGCCTGGAGTAGGGGGCCCGCTGGAAACACCATATATTTT. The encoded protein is CAWSRGPAGNTIYF.

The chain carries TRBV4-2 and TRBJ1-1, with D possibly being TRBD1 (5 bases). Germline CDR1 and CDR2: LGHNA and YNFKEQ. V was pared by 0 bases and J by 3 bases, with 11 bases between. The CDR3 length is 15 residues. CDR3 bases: TGTGCCAGCAGCCAAGATCCGGGGGACGACACTGAAGCTTTCTTT. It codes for CASSQDPGDDTEAFF.

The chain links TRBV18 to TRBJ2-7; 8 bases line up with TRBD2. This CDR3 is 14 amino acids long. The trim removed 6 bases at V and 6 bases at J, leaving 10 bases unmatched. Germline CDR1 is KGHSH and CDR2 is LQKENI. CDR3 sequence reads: CASSASREGSEQYF. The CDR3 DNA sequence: TGTGCCAGCTCTGCTTCCCGGGAGGGTTCCGAGCAGTACTTC.

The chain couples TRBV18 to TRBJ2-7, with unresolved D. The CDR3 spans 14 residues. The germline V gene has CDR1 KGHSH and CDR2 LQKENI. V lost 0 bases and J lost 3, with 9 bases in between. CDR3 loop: CASSPPAVFYEQYF. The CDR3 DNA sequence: TGTGCCAGCTCACCACCGGCGGTATTCTACGAGCAGTACTTC.

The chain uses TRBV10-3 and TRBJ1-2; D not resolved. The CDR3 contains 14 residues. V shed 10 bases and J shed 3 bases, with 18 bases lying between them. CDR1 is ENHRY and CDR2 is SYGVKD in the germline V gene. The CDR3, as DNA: TGTGCCACCCGATCCGGGCCGAATGACTATGGCTACACCTTC. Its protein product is CATRSGPNDYGYTF.

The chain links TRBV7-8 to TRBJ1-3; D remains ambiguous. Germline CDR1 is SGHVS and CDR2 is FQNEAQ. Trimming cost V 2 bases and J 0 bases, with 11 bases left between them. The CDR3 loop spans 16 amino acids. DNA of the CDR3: TGTGCCAGCAGCTTATCTCAAGTAATCTCTGGAAACACCATATATTTT. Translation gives CASSLSQVISGNTIYF.

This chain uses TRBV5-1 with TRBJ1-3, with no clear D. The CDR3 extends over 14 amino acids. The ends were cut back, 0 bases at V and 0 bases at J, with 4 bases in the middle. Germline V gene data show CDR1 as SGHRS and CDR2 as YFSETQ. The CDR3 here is CASSLGPSGNTIYF. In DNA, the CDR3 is TGCGCCAGCAGCTTGGGTCCCTCTGGAAACACCATATATTTT.

CDR3 in DNA: TGTGCCAGCAGTTGGGGTTATAATTCACCCCTCCACTTT. As protein: CASSWGYNSPLHF. V usage is TRBV27 and J usage is TRBJ1-6; D is unclear. The V gene's germline CDR1 is MNHEY and CDR2 SMNVEV (reference sequence). The CDR3 consists of 13 residues. The ends were cut back, 4 bases at V and 4 bases at J, with 5 bases in the middle.

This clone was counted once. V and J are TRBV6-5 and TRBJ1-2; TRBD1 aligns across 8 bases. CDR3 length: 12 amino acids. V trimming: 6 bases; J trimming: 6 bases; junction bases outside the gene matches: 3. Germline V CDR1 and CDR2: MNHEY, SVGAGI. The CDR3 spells CASRQGADGYTF. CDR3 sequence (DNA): TGTGCCAGCAGGCAGGGGGCGGATGGCTACACCTTC.